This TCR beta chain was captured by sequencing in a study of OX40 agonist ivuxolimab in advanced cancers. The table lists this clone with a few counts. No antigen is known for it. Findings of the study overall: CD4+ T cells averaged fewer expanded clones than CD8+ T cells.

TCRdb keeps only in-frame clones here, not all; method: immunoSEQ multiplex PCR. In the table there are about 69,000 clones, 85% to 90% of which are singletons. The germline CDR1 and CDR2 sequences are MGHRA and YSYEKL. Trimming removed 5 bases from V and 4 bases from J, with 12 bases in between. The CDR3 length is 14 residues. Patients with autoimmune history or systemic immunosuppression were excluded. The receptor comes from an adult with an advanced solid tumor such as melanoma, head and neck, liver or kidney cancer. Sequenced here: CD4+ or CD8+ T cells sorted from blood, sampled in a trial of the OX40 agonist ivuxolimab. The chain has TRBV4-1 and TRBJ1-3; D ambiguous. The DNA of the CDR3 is TGCGCCAGCAGCGCTCCTACCCAGGGAAACACCATATATTTT. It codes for CASSAPTQGNTIYF.